A single T cell receptor (beta chain) is shown here with its context. This record comes from a study of cytomegalovirus exposure and HLA in healthy donors. Looked up from germline, CDR1 is SGHTA and CDR2 is FQGNSA. Trimming shortened V by 6 bases and J by 4 bases, and 16 bases separated the two germline ends. The CDR3 contains 15 residues. The study ran its PCR with 60 Vbeta and 13 Jbeta primers. TCRdb's table, derived via immunoSEQ multiplex PCR, lists solely in-frame clones and lacks some. The data show about 190,000 clones, about 84% seen once. Sequenced: PBMCs. This clonotype originated in a man aged 45-65 years in good health and CMV-seronegative. The chain links TRBV7-2 to TRBJ2-4; possibly TRBD1 for D (6 bases). This chain's CDR3 is CASRPTGSPKNIQYF. In nucleotides, the CDR3 is TGTGCCAGCAGGCCGACAGGTTCCCCTAAAAACATTCAGTACTTC.